What follows are 11 T cell receptor beta chains derived from one specimen sequenced in a study of T cell repertoires in cytomegalovirus infection. TCRdb processed the reads anew with MiXCR; each CDR3 protein has one entry. The repertoire holds 650,000 to 900,000 distinct CDR3 sequences, with approximately 29% as singletons. No antigen has been assigned to these receptors. The sample here was cultured CD8+ T cells from PBMCs, taken from culture after CMV antigen stimulation. These TCRs come from a human donor in good health (CMV status not recorded). Some clones in this sample may be carry-over from other donors' samples.

Points on this clonotype: One junction end does not reproduce the germline sequence, and a read error may be involved. V usage is TRBV4-1 and J usage is TRBJ2-5; D is uncertain. This CDR3 is built from 12 residues. CDR1 and CDR2 from the germline V gene are MGHRA and YSYEKL. The CDR3 loop reads CASSQEGWPTNF. The CDR3 DNA sequence: TGCGCCAGCAGCCAAGAAGGGTGGCCGACAAACTTC.

The chain joins TRBV28 to TRBJ1-5; 7 bases fit TRBD1. Germline lookup yields CDR1 MDHEN and CDR2 SYDVKM. The CDR3 spans 17 residues. V trimming: 6 bases; J trimming: 2 bases; junction bases outside the gene matches: 13. The CDR3: CASSLGQQWRGNQPQHF. Here the CDR3 DNA reads TGTGCCAGCAGCCTGGGACAGCAATGGCGGGGCAATCAGCCCCAGCATTTT.

The CDR3 sequence: CSFRTVMNTEAFF. The CDR3 coding sequence is TGCAGCTTTCGGACCGTTATGAACACTGAAGCTTTCTTT. The rearrangement uses TRBV29-1 and TRBJ1-1; D gene unclear. The germline V gene has CDR1 SQVTM and CDR2 ANQGSEA. The CDR3 runs to 13 residues. V was cut by 8 bases and J by 0 bases, with 13 bases left in between.

The genes are TRBV6-2 or TRBV6-3 and TRBJ2-3; no clear D gene. CDR1 MNHEY and CDR2 SVGEGT come from the germline V gene. The CDR3 has 13 amino acids. Deletions cut 4 bases from V and 7 bases from J, with 12 bases between. The CDR3 DNA sequence: TGTGCCAGCAGTTTAACAGATCCTAATACGCAGTATTTT. Its translation is CASSLTDPNTQYF.

This clonotype has a handful of counts. The V gene is TRBV12-3 or TRBV12-4, the J gene TRBJ2-1; D is uncertain. V was clipped by 2 bases and J by 10 bases, with 12 bases between them. The CDR3 has 13 amino acids. Here the CDR3 reads CASSLTPRWEQFF. CDR3 DNA sequence: TGTGCCAGCAGTTTAACGCCAAGATGGGAGCAGTTCTTC.

This sequence joins TRBV5-5 and TRBJ2-2; the D gene is possibly TRBD2 (5 bases). Trimming shortened V by 0 bases and J by 0 bases, and 21 bases separated the two germline ends. The CDR3 contains 20 residues. Germline CDR1 reads SGHKS; CDR2 reads YYEKEE (reference sequence). CDR3 region: CASSLVGEAGLLANTGELFF. For the CDR3, the DNA is TGTGCCAGCAGCTTGGTGGGCGAGGCGGGTCTTCTAGCGAACACCGGGGAGCTGTTTTTT.

V usage is TRBV7-9 and J usage is TRBJ2-7, with TRBD2 matching over 9 bases. The V and J ends lost 4 bases and 5 bases, in that order; junction bases with no gene match: 6. CDR1 is SEHNR, CDR2 FQNEAQ, per germline (reference sequence). The CDR3 is 14 residues long. The chain's CDR3 is CASSSQRGVHEQYF. CDR3 coding DNA: TGTGCCAGCAGCTCCCAGCGGGGGGTACACGAGCAGTACTTC.

The chain links TRBV9 to TRBJ1-5; 8 bases line up with TRBD1. The V gene end was trimmed by 5 bases and the J gene end by 1 base; junction bases not matched to a gene: 5. Germline loops: CDR1 SGDLS, CDR2 YYNGEE. The CDR3 sequence is 15 residues long. CDR3 region: CASSQGAGSNQPQHF. The DNA for the CDR3 is TGTGCCAGCAGTCAGGGGGCAGGCAGCAATCAGCCCCAGCATTTT.

This clonotype was seen a single time. V and J are TRBV19 and TRBJ1-5; 8 positions agree with TRBD1. The length of the CDR3 is 17 residues. V lost 2 bases and J lost 1; bases outside the gene matches: 7. The V gene's germline CDR1 is LNHDA and CDR2 SQIVND (reference sequence). In DNA, the CDR3 is TGTGCCAGTAGTATAAGGGCAGGGGGCCGCAGCAATCAGCCCCAGCATTTT. It yields the protein CASSIRAGGRSNQPQHF.

This clonotype turned up a few times. V gene TRBV7-6 combines with J gene TRBJ1-2; possible D gene TRBD1, 5 bases. This CDR3 has 16 residues. Per germline, CDR1 SGHVS and CDR2 FNYEAQ. Deletions cut 1 base from V and 2 bases from J, with 14 bases between. This chain's CDR3 is CASSLGSQVGNYGYTF. CDR3 DNA: TGTGCCAGCAGCTTAGGTTCACAGGTTGGGAACTATGGCTACACCTTC.

This chain connects TRBV15 to TRBJ2-3; 7 nucleotides agree with TRBD1. Trimming at V came to 3 bases and at J to 6 bases, leaving 6 bases not matched to a gene. CDR3 length: 14 amino acids. CDR1 LNHNV and CDR2 YYDKDF come from the germline V gene (reference sequence). The CDR3: CATSSSDRSDTQYF. In DNA, the CDR3 is TGTGCCACCAGCAGCTCGGACAGGTCGGATACGCAGTATTTT.